These 6 T cell receptor beta chains were sequenced from one sample in a study of blood T cell repertoires in COVID-19. Here immunoSEQ multiplex PCR was the method, and the copy in TCRdb shows in-frame clones only, minus some. The data contain around 200,000 clones, about 80% of them singletons. The sequenced material came from peripheral blood. The source is a human donor in a cohort sampled during active COVID-19.

The rearrangement joins TRBV7-8 to TRBJ1-1, with D maybe TRBD1 (5 bases). The V and J ends lost 1 base and 1 base respectively, with 13 bases between them. There are 16 residues in the CDR3. The germline gives CDR1 SGHVS, CDR2 FQNEAQ. The CDR3 DNA reads TGTGCCAGCAGCTTAGGACCGACAGCGAAGAACACTGAAGCTTTCTTT. Its protein is CASSLGPTAKNTEAFF.

The chain employs TRBV5-1 and TRBJ2-1; D might be TRBD1 (5 bases). This CDR3 region has 15 residues. Germline lookup yields CDR1 SGHRS and CDR2 YFSETQ. V gave up 2 bases and J gave up 5 bases, with 14 bases separating them. CDR3 residues: CASSLGPPTDNEQFF. The CDR3 DNA follows: TGCGCCAGCAGCTTAGGACCTCCGACAGACAATGAGCAGTTCTTC.

This sequence joins TRBV5-4 and TRBJ2-7, with 10 bases matching TRBD1. V shed 4 bases, J shed 5 bases, and the junction held 9 bases outside the gene matches. The CDR3 runs to 15 residues. Germline lookup yields CDR1 SGHNT and CDR2 YYREEE (reference sequence). The CDR3 sequence is CASSPGQGGVHEQYF. The DNA of the CDR3 is TGTGCCAGCAGCCCAGGACAGGGGGGTGTCCACGAGCAGTACTTC.

The chain uses TRBV7-6 and TRBJ2-3; 13 bases are shared with TRBD2. This CDR3 comprises 16 residues. Germline CDR1 SGHVS, CDR2 FNYEAQ. V was pared by 1 base and J by 6 bases, with 4 bases of the junction left unmatched. This CDR3 is CASSLETSGGLDTQYF. In DNA form, the CDR3 reads TGTGCCAGCAGCTTAGAGACTAGCGGGGGGTTGGATACGCAGTATTTT.

The genes are TRBV5-4 and TRBJ2-3; perhaps TRBD2 as D (7 bases). This CDR3 comprises 15 residues. Trimming took off 4 bases at V and 2 bases at J, with 14 bases between the two ends. Germline assignment: CDR1 SGHNT and CDR2 YYREEE (reference sequence). CDR3 protein: CASSRRGRATDTQYF. The DNA of the CDR3 is TGTGCCAGCAGCCGGAGGGGGAGGGCCACAGATACGCAGTATTTT. The full variable domain, rest sourced from reference TRBV5-4 and TRBJ2-3, is ETGVTQSPTHLIKTRGQQVTLRCSSQSGHNTVSWYQQALGQGPQFIFQYYREEENGRGNFPPRFSGLQFPNYSSELNVNALELDDSALYLCASSRRGRATDTQYFGPGTRLTVL.

This clone appeared a single time. The chain couples TRBV7-8 to TRBJ1-1, with 7 bases identical to TRBD1. The V gene end was trimmed by 2 bases and the J gene end by 0 bases; junction bases not matched to a gene: 6. The germline V gene encodes CDR1 SGHVS and CDR2 FQNEAQ. This CDR3 contains 16 residues. CDR3 region: CASSLPRDSMNTEAFF. The DNA for the CDR3 is TGTGCCAGCAGCTTACCACGGGACAGCATGAACACTGAAGCTTTCTTT. Based on the CDR3 plus reference TRBV7-8 and TRBJ1-1, the full variable domain is GAGVSQSPRYKVAKRGQDVALRCDPISGHVSLFWYQQALGQGPEFLTYFQNEAQLDKSGLPSDRFFAERPEGSVSTLKIQRTQQEDSAVYLCASSLPRDSMNTEAFFGQGTRLTVV.